This T cell receptor beta chain was sequenced in a study of blood T cell repertoires in COVID-19. Study information: PBMCs, B-cell-depleted T cells, or T cells were the source of the cDNA or gDNA that made up the material.

Per the study methods: Estimated nucleated cell counts came from reference gene primer amplification. Profiling relied on immunoSEQ multiplex PCR, and the TCRdb table lists in-frame clones only, not all of them. V, J and clone size derive from that table, while D and trimming were established from the DNA sequence. The sample includes some 150,000 clones, roughly 77% of them seen just once. The junction had 8 bases not matched to a gene; V was cut back by 7 bases and J by 8 bases. Per the germline V gene, CDR1 is LNHDA and CDR2 is SQIVND (reference sequence). There are 14 residues in the CDR3. Specimen: peripheral blood. The chain employs TRBV19 and TRBJ1-6; 7 positions agree with TRBD1. The TCR originated in a man aged 60 to 75 with acute or convalescent COVID-19. The CDR3 reads CASKSGTAYSPLHF. The CDR3 nucleotides read TGTGCCAGTAAATCCGGGACAGCCTATTCACCCCTCCACTTT.